The 5 T cell receptor beta chains in this list originate from one sample, sequenced in a study of blood T cell repertoires in COVID-19. Generated by immunoSEQ multiplex PCR, the TCRdb table keeps only in-frame clones and is missing some. The table has 110,000 to 150,000 clones, around 88% seen once; the top ten hold around 2.9%. The sequencing sample was made of peripheral blood. The receptors were gathered from a man between 60 and 70 years old with active or convalescent COVID-19.

V gene TRBV4-2 combines with J gene TRBJ1-1, with no clear D. V was cut by 0 bases and J by 8 bases, with 13 bases left in between. The CDR3 consists of 14 residues. The germline CDR1 and CDR2 sequences are LGHNA and YNFKEQ. CDR3 nucleotide sequence: TGTGCCAGCAGCCAAGATTCCCCCGAGCCGGAAGCTTTCTTT. This codes for CASSQDSPEPEAFF.

The V gene is TRBV4-3, the J gene TRBJ2-2; D is perhaps TRBD2 (6 bases). Germline CDR1 LGHNA, CDR2 YSLEER. The germline V and J ends were trimmed by 11 bases and 4 bases, with 20 bases remaining between them. This CDR3 comprises 15 residues. The CDR3 DNA is TGCGCCGCGGGCCGGCGGGGTCGCGGCACCGGGGAGCTGTTTTTT. This translates into CAAGRRGRGTGELFF.

The chain uses TRBV6-2 or TRBV6-3 and TRBJ2-2; 11 positions agree with TRBD2. Germline-derived CDR1 and CDR2 are MNHEY and SVGEGT. The CDR3 is made up of 18 amino acids. J was trimmed by 5 bases and V by 5 bases; bases with no gene match: 13. CDR3 bases: TGTGCCAGCAGTGGAACTAGCGGGAGTGGTCCGCGGACCGGGGAGCTGTTTTTT. This gives the protein CASSGTSGSGPRTGELFF.

The gene calls are TRBV7-9 and TRBJ1-2, with 8 bases identical to TRBD1. This CDR3 contains 13 residues. V dropped 4 bases and J dropped 8; count of bases not matched to a gene: 6. Germline-derived CDR1 and CDR2 are SEHNR and FQNEAQ (reference sequence). CDR3 nucleotides: TGTGCCAGCAGCTCTCAGGGGGCGCGCGGCTACACCTTC. This codes for CASSSQGARGYTF.

V is TRBV5-4 and J is TRBJ2-3; 9 nucleotides align to TRBD2. Germline lookup yields CDR1 SGHNT and CDR2 YYREEE (reference sequence). The CDR3 covers 15 residues. Unmatched junction bases numbered 7, after V lost 5 bases and J lost 3 bases. As DNA, the CDR3 is TGTGCCAGCAGTCCTACTGCGGGGGGGACAGATACGCAGTATTTT. Its translation is CASSPTAGGTDTQYF.